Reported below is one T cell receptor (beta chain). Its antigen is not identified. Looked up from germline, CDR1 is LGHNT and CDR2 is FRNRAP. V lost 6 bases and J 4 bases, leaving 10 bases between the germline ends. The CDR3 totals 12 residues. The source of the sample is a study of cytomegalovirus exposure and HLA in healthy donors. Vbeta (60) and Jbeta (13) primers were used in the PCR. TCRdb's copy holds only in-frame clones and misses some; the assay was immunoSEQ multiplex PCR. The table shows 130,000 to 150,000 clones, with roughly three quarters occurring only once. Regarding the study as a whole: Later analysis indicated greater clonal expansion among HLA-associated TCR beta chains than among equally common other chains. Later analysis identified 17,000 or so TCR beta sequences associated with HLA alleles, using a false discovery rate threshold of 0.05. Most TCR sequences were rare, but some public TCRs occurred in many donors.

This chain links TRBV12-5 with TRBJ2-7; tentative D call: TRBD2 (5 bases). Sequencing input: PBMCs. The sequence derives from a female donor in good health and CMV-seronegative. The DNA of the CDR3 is TGTGCTAGTGGCAGCGACTATTACGAGCAGTACTTC. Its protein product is CASGSDYYEQYF.